Shown below are 17 T cell receptor beta chains from a single sample sequenced in a study of cytomegalovirus exposure and HLA in healthy donors. Vbeta (60) and Jbeta (13) primers were used in the PCR. Some clones are missing from TCRdb's copy, which holds only in-frame ones; the method was immunoSEQ multiplex PCR. Of tens of thousands of clones in the sample, roughly 79% were seen once. Sequenced sample: PBMCs. These receptors were obtained from a man in his thirties or forties in good health and CMV-seronegative.

The chain carries TRBV19 and TRBJ1-5; TRBD1 aligns across 7 bases. V lost 3 bases and J lost 1; bases outside the gene matches: 3. The CDR3 is 15 amino acids. The germline CDR1 and CDR2 sequences are LNHDA and SQIVND (reference sequence). CDR3 sequence: CASSIAGQSNQPQHF. In DNA form, the CDR3 reads TGTGCCAGTAGTATCGCGGGACAGAGCAATCAGCCCCAGCATTTT.

The V gene is TRBV7-9, the J gene TRBJ2-3; 9 bases are shared with TRBD1. V lost 6 bases and J lost 6; bases outside the gene matches: 10. This CDR3 is built from 15 residues. The V gene's germline CDR1 is SEHNR and CDR2 FQNEAQ (reference sequence). CDR3 sequence reads: CASRPGQGSSDTQYF. The DNA for the CDR3 is TGTGCCAGCAGGCCGGGACAGGGTTCTTCGGATACGCAGTATTTT. Based on the CDR3 plus reference TRBV7-9 and TRBJ2-3, the full variable domain is DTGVSQNPRHKITKRGQNVTFRCDPISEHNRLYWYRQTLGQGPEFLTYFQNEAQLEKSRLLSDRFSAERPKGSFSTLEIQRTEQGDSAMYLCASRPGQGSSDTQYFGPGTRLTVL.

V usage is TRBV10-3 and J usage is TRBJ2-1, with 7 bases lining up with TRBD1. The CDR3 length is 15 residues. The trim removed 4 bases at V and 2 bases at J, leaving 5 bases unmatched. Germline values: CDR1 ENHRY, CDR2 SYGVKD. In nucleotides, the CDR3 is TGTGCCATCAGTGGGGCACAGGGGCCCTACAATGAGCAGTTCTTC. Encoded protein: CAISGAQGPYNEQFF.

This clone was observed a few times. This chain uses TRBV7-6 with TRBJ1-5; 11 positions agree with TRBD1. With V trimmed by 6 bases and J by 3 bases, 7 bases remained unmatched. Germline loops: CDR1 SGHVS, CDR2 FNYEAQ. CDR3 size: 16 residues. The CDR3 region is CASSRDRGGINQPQHF. The CDR3 DNA is TGTGCCAGCAGTAGGGACAGGGGGGGGATCAATCAGCCCCAGCATTTT.

The rearrangement joins TRBV29-1 to TRBJ1-2; D gene uncertain. V was clipped by 7 bases and J by 8 bases, with 17 bases between them. The CDR3 spans 12 residues. Germline V CDR1 and CDR2: SQVTM, ANQGSEA. The CDR3 DNA sequence: TGCAGCGCCGAGGAGGGAATCCGCGGCTACACCTTC. It encodes CSAEEGIRGYTF.

V usage is TRBV9 and J usage is TRBJ2-2; the D gene is possibly TRBD1 (5 bases). The CDR3 contains 15 residues. V shed 4 bases and J shed 5 bases, with 15 bases lying between them. CDR1 is SGDLS and CDR2 is YYNGEE in the germline V gene. The CDR3 sequence: CASSPLYGATGELFF. The CDR3 coding sequence is TGTGCCAGCAGCCCTTTATATGGGGCAACCGGGGAGCTGTTTTTT.

The chain joins TRBV5-8 to TRBJ2-7; weak D call: TRBD1 (6 bases). The CDR3 spans 13 residues. V was trimmed by 4 bases and J by 1 base, leaving 9 bases between them. Germline V gene sequence: CDR1 SGHTS, CDR2 YDEGEE. This CDR3 reads CASSLQGSYEQYF. The CDR3 DNA follows: TGTGCCAGCAGCCTACAGGGTTCCTACGAGCAGTACTTC.

The CDR3 loop is CASSLQVLYGYTF. The DNA for the CDR3 is TGTGCCAGCAGCTTACAGGTTCTCTATGGCTACACCTTC. This chain links TRBV7-8 with TRBJ1-2; D is unresolved. The germline CDR1 and CDR2 sequences are SGHVS and FQNEAQ. The germline V and J ends were trimmed by 2 bases and 4 bases, with 8 bases remaining between them. This CDR3 comprises 13 residues.

The CDR3, as DNA: TGTGCCAGCTCATGGGGGGGCGGGGGCACTGAAGCTTTCTTT. Protein sequence: CASSWGGGGTEAFF. The rearrangement links TRBV2 to TRBJ1-1, with a tentative D call TRBD1 (6 bases). V lost 8 bases and J 4 bases, leaving 17 bases between the germline ends. CDR1 is SNHLY, CDR2 FYNNEI, per germline. This CDR3 has 14 residues.

This clone was picked up one time. The chain couples TRBV4-2 to TRBJ2-2; D gene ambiguous. The CDR3 spans 15 residues. The germline V and J ends were trimmed by 0 bases and 2 bases, with 7 bases remaining between them. Per germline, CDR1 LGHNA and CDR2 YNFKEQ. This CDR3 reads CASSQEALNTGELFF. The CDR3 DNA reads TGTGCCAGCAGCCAAGAGGCACTAAACACCGGGGAGCTGTTTTTT.

V and J are TRBV2 and TRBJ2-3, with D possibly being TRBD2 (5 bases). Germline CDR1 is SNHLY and CDR2 is FYNNEI. The CDR3 is made up of 14 amino acids. Trimming stripped 5 bases from V and 0 bases from J, with 9 bases between. The CDR3: CASSSRTSTDTQYF. The CDR3 bases are TGTGCCAGCAGTTCCCGGACTAGCACAGATACGCAGTATTTT.

The chain uses TRBV29-1 and TRBJ1-1, with TRBD1 matching 10 bases. The CDR3 is made up of 12 amino acids. The V and J ends lost 4 bases and 7 bases, in that order; junction bases with no gene match: 3. Germline V gene lookup returns CDR1 SQVTM and CDR2 ANQGSEA. The CDR3 nucleotides are TGCAGCGTTGGGGGGACAGGGGTTGAAGCTTTCTTT. This encodes CSVGGTGVEAFF. Combining the CDR3 with reference TRBV29-1 and TRBJ1-1 gives the whole variable domain SAVISQKPSRDICQRGTSLTIQCQVDSQVTMMFWYRQQPGQSLTLIATANQGSEATYESGFVIDKFPISRPNLTFSTLTVSNMSPEDSSIYLCSVGGTGVEAFFGQGTRLTVV.

CDR3 protein: CASSEAGGDVSNEQFF. CDR3 DNA sequence: TGTGCCAGCAGTGAAGCAGGAGGGGATGTAAGCAATGAGCAGTTCTTC. This chain joins TRBV6-1 and TRBJ2-1; D is perhaps TRBD2 (6 bases). Trimming removed 0 bases from V and 6 bases from J, with 15 bases in between. The length of the CDR3 is 16 residues. Germline V gives CDR1 MNHNS, CDR2 SASEGT.

This clone has more than one count but fewer than ten. The genes are TRBV2 and TRBJ2-2; 8 bases fit TRBD1. The trim removed 8 bases at V and 8 bases at J, leaving 16 bases unmatched. The CDR3 length is 16 residues. Per the germline V gene, CDR1 is SNHLY and CDR2 is FYNNEI. The CDR3 region has the DNA TGTGCCAGCTTTCGTCCCGGGACAGGTACCTCGGGGGAGCTGTTTTTT. This encodes CASFRPGTGTSGELFF.

V and J are TRBV2 and TRBJ2-5; TRBD1 might be the D (6 bases). The J call may be wrong; the DNA end is better matched by TRBJ2-7. Germline V gives CDR1 SNHLY, CDR2 FYNNEI. This CDR3 is 13 amino acids long. The CDR3 protein is CASGQNLSYEQYF. CDR3 in DNA: TGTGCCAGCGGACAGAATCTCTCCTACGAGCAGTACTTC.

The chain carries TRBV11-3 and TRBJ2-5, with D possibly TRBD1 on 5 matching bases. The CDR3 covers 13 residues. Looked up from germline, CDR1 is SGHNT and CDR2 is YENEEA. Between the trimmed V and J ends, which lost 5 bases and 5 bases, there was a span of 12 bases. This chain's CDR3 is CASSKQDPETQYF. The CDR3 DNA sequence: TGTGCCAGCAGCAAACAGGACCCGGAGACCCAGTACTTC.

The V gene is TRBV27, the J gene TRBJ1-1; maybe TRBD1 (6 bases). V was trimmed by 5 bases and J by 6 bases, leaving 19 bases between them. In germline, CDR1 is MNHEY, CDR2 SMNVEV (reference sequence). The CDR3 length is 15 residues. CDR3 in amino acids: CASSGPGHLGPEAFF. The CDR3 bases are TGTGCCAGCAGTGGCCCGGGACATCTGGGCCCTGAAGCTTTCTTT.